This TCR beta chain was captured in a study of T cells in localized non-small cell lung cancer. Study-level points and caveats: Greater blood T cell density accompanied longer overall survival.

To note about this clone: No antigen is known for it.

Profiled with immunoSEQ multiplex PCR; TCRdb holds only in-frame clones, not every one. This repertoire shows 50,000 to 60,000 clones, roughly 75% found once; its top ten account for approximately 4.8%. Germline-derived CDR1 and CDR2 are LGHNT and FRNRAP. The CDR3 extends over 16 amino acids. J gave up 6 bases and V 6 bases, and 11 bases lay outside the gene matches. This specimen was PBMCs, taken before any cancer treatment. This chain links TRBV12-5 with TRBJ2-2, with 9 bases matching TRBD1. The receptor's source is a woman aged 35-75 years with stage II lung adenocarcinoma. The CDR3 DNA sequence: TGTGCTAGTGGATCTCCGGGACAGGGTGGTTCCGGGGAGCTGTTTTTT. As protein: CASGSPGQGGSGELFF.